The rows below give T cell receptor beta chains drawn from one sample of a study of cytomegalovirus exposure and HLA in healthy donors. Data came from immunoSEQ multiplex PCR; TCRdb stores just in-frame clones and leaves some out. Of about 190,000 clones in the sample, 75% to 85% were seen once. What was sequenced was PBMCs. The receptors shown here come from a woman under 30 in good health and CMV-seronegative. CDR3s include the opening cysteine and the closing phenylalanine or tryptophan. The order of the fields is V gene, clone size, D gene, J gene, CDR3 protein, CDR3 DNA. A D gene is named only where the DNA matches it firmly. Size values are once, few and many counts, or a class for expanded clones, and some rows have none.

V: TRBV29-1; size: few; D: -; J: TRBJ2-5; CDR3: CSVEDALTGTKGPAETQYF; DNA: TGCAGCGTTGAAGACGCCCTTACAGGGACGAAGGGGCCAGCAGAGACCCAGTACTTC
V: TRBV2; size: -; D: -; J: TRBJ1-3; CDR3: CASRFQGTGNTIYF; DNA: TGTGCCAGCAGGTTCCAGGGTACTGGAAACACCATATATTTT
V: TRBV28; size: few; D: -; J: TRBJ2-7; CDR3: CASSLTWRSYEQYF; DNA: TGTGCCAGCAGCCTGACTTGGCGATCCTACGAGCAGTACTTC
V: TRBV15; size: -; D: -; J: TRBJ2-1; CDR3: CATRAGAPYNEQFF; DNA: TGTGCCACCCGAGCGGGTGCTCCCTACAATGAGCAGTTCTTC
V: TRBV5-1; size: -; D: TRBD2; J: TRBJ2-5; CDR3: CASSSGTSGVETQYF; DNA: TGCGCCAGCAGCTCTGGGACTAGCGGGGTCGAGACCCAGTACTTC
V: TRBV6-5; size: -; D: TRBD1; J: TRBJ2-7; CDR3: CASSERGLAEQYF; DNA: TGTGCCAGCAGTGAGAGGGGGCTCGCCGAGCAGTACTTC
V: TRBV29-1; size: -; D: -; J: TRBJ1-2; CDR3: CSVVGSVYGYTF; DNA: TGCAGCGTTGTAGGAAGCGTGTATGGCTACACCTTC
V: TRBV7-2; size: -; D: -; J: TRBJ2-1; CDR3: CASSFSQGTYNEQFF; DNA: TGTGCCAGCTCTTTCTCCCAGGGCACCTACAATGAGCAGTTCTTC
V: TRBV5-1; size: -; D: -; J: TRBJ2-5; CDR3: CASGQQETQYF; DNA: TGCGCCAGCGGCCAGCAAGAGACCCAGTACTTC
V: TRBV28; size: -; D: TRBD1; J: TRBJ2-7; CDR3: CASSLGQGGEQYF; DNA: TGTGCCAGCAGTCTGGGACAGGGCGGCGAGCAGTACTTC
V: TRBV29-1; size: -; D: -; J: TRBJ2-1; CDR3: CSVGRLVSKDEQFF; DNA: TGCAGCGTCGGGCGACTAGTAAGTAAAGATGAGCAGTTCTTC
V: TRBV5-4; size: -; D: TRBD2; J: TRBJ2-1; CDR3: CASSYGLAGAHEQFF; DNA: TGTGCCAGCAGCTACGGACTAGCGGGAGCCCATGAGCAGTTCTTC
V: TRBV12-5; size: -; D: -; J: TRBJ1-2; CDR3: CASGEAYGYTF; DNA: TGTGCTAGTGGTGAAGCATATGGCTACACCTTC
V: TRBV4-2; size: -; D: TRBD2; J: TRBJ2-1; CDR3: CASSQRSAGTSGKNEQFF; DNA: TGTGCCAGCAGCCAACGATCTGCCGGGACTAGCGGGAAAAATGAGCAGTTCTTC
V: TRBV11-2; size: -; D: TRBD1; J: TRBJ2-2; CDR3: CASSLTGYPNTGELFF; DNA: TGTGCCAGCAGCCTGACAGGGTACCCGAACACCGGGGAGCTGTTTTTT
V: TRBV5-4; size: -; D: -; J: TRBJ2-5; CDR3: CASSSERPRETQYF; DNA: TGTGCCAGCAGCTCGGAGCGGCCTCGGGAGACCCAGTACTTC
V: TRBV7-9; size: -; D: -; J: TRBJ2-5; CDR3: CSSSFREETQYF; DNA: TGTTCCAGCAGCTTCCGGGAAGAGACCCAGTACTTC
V: TRBV6-1; size: -; D: -; J: TRBJ2-3; CDR3: CASSEAAGDTQYF; DNA: TGTGCCAGCAGTGAAGCGGCGGGGGATACGCAGTATTTT
V: TRBV25-1; size: -; D: -; J: TRBJ1-1; CDR3: CASSQGGATRTEAFF; DNA: TGTGCCAGCAGTCAAGGAGGGGCCACCAGAACTGAAGCTTTCTTT
V: TRBV6-5; size: -; D: TRBD1; J: TRBJ1-2; CDR3: CASRPGGISYGYTF; DNA: TGTGCCAGCAGACCAGGGGGAATTAGCTATGGCTACACCTTC
V: TRBV6-5; size: -; D: TRBD1; J: TRBJ1-1; CDR3: CASRGGQGSSEAFF; DNA: TGTGCCAGCAGGGGCGGACAGGGGTCCTCTGAAGCTTTCTTT
V: TRBV21-1; size: -; D: -; J: TRBJ1-4; CDR3: CASSKESRGLNEKLFF; DNA: TGTGCCAGCAGCAAAGAGAGCAGGGGGCTGAATGAAAAACTGTTTTTT
V: TRBV27; size: -; D: -; J: TRBJ1-5; CDR3: CASSSTQGGQPQHF; DNA: TGTGCCAGCAGTTCGACGCAGGGAGGTCAGCCCCAGCATTTT
V: TRBV20-1; size: few; D: -; J: TRBJ1-3; CDR3: CSGTAGNTIYF; DNA: TGCAGTGGAACAGCTGGAAACACCATATATTTT
V: TRBV30; size: once; D: -; J: TRBJ1-2; CDR3: CAREAGAGYGYTF; DNA: TGTGCCAGAGAGGCGGGGGCGGGCTATGGCTACACCTTC
V: TRBV9; size: -; D: -; J: TRBJ1-4; CDR3: CASSSTEGATNEKLFF; DNA: TGTGCCAGCAGCTCGACTGAGGGGGCAACTAATGAAAAACTGTTTTTT
V: TRBV27; size: -; D: TRBD1; J: TRBJ1-1; CDR3: CASSPWTGDTEAFF; DNA: TGTGCCAGCAGTCCTTGGACAGGGGACACTGAAGCTTTCTTT
V: TRBV15; size: -; D: TRBD2; J: TRBJ2-7; CDR3: CATSRDSEASGRGEQYF; DNA: TGTGCCACCAGCAGAGATTCAGAGGCTAGCGGGAGGGGCGAGCAGTACTTC
V: TRBV9; size: once; D: -; J: TRBJ2-2; CDR3: CASSAPITGELFF; DNA: TGTGCCAGCAGCGCCCCTATCACCGGGGAGCTGTTTTTT
V: TRBV2; size: -; D: TRBD1; J: TRBJ1-5; CDR3: CASSEALGQGGSPQHF; DNA: TGTGCCAGCAGTGAAGCGCTGGGACAGGGTGGCAGCCCCCAGCATTTT
V: TRBV2; size: few; D: -; J: TRBJ2-7; CDR3: CAGGGHLISGEQYF; DNA: TGTGCCGGGGGGGGACACCTAATTTCGGGGGAGCAGTACTTC
V: TRBV2; size: -; D: TRBD1; J: TRBJ2-7; CDR3: CASSENVGTVSYEQYF; DNA: TGTGCCAGCAGTGAAAACGTCGGGACAGTCTCCTACGAGCAGTACTTC
V: TRBV5-1; size: -; D: -; J: TRBJ2-7; CDR3: CASSPSPGYEQYF; DNA: TGCGCCAGCAGCCCGTCTCCAGGCTACGAGCAGTACTTC
V: TRBV7-9; size: -; D: -; J: TRBJ1-4; CDR3: CASSLSSGFIINEKLFF; DNA: TGTGCCAGCAGCTTAAGTTCAGGGTTTATCATAAATGAAAAACTGTTTTTT
V: TRBV7-6; size: -; D: TRBD1; J: TRBJ1-2; CDR3: CASSETGGWGYGYTF; DNA: TGTGCCAGCAGCGAAACAGGGGGCTGGGGCTATGGCTACACCTTC
V: TRBV15; size: -; D: -; J: TRBJ1-4; CDR3: CATSRVTGNNEKLFF; DNA: TGTGCCACCAGCAGAGTAACGGGTAATAATGAAAAACTGTTTTTT
V: TRBV10-3; size: once; D: -; J: TRBJ2-2; CDR3: CAISETAGELFF; DNA: TGTGCCATCAGTGAGACCGCGGGGGAGCTGTTTTTT
V: TRBV7-6; size: -; D: -; J: TRBJ1-3; CDR3: CASSASVGGPGNTIYF; DNA: TGTGCCAGCAGCGCTAGCGTCGGGGGGCCTGGAAACACCATATATTTT
V: TRBV7-2; size: -; D: TRBD2; J: TRBJ2-5; CDR3: CASSLGSTGGGETQYF; DNA: TGTGCCAGCAGCTTAGGAAGTACGGGAGGGGGGGAGACCCAGTACTTC
V: TRBV28; size: once; D: -; J: TRBJ2-7; CDR3: CASLRDTDLIYEQYF; DNA: TGTGCCAGCCTCCGGGACACCGATCTAATTTACGAGCAGTACTTC
V: TRBV18; size: once; D: TRBD1; J: TRBJ1-3; CDR3: CASSRDSGNTIYF; DNA: TGTGCCAGCTCGCGGGACAGTGGAAACACCATATATTTT
V: TRBV12-5; size: -; D: TRBD1; J: TRBJ1-2; CDR3: CASGLGWTGPSNYGYTF; DNA: TGTGCTAGTGGTTTGGGTTGGACAGGACCCTCTAACTATGGCTACACCTTC
V: TRBV9; size: few; D: TRBD2; J: TRBJ2-1; CDR3: CASSASGRAKNEQFF; DNA: TGTGCCAGCAGCGCTAGCGGGAGGGCCAAGAATGAGCAGTTCTTC
V: TRBV6-5; size: once; D: -; J: TRBJ2-2; CDR3: CASRKTATNTGELFF; DNA: TGTGCCAGCCGTAAGACAGCCACGAACACCGGGGAGCTGTTTTTT
V: TRBV6-5; size: once; D: TRBD1; J: TRBJ2-7; CDR3: CASSGNRGYEQYF; DNA: TGTGCCAGCAGTGGAAACAGGGGATACGAGCAGTACTTC
V: TRBV5-1; size: -; D: TRBD1; J: TRBJ2-5; CDR3: CASSPRQGGSKTQYF; DNA: TGCGCCAGCAGCCCCAGACAGGGTGGATCGAAGACCCAGTACTTC
V: TRBV19; size: -; D: -; J: TRBJ1-1; CDR3: CASSINYRDGTEAFF; DNA: TGTGCCAGTAGTATTAACTATCGGGATGGCACTGAAGCTTTCTTT
V: TRBV27; size: -; D: TRBD1; J: TRBJ2-1; CDR3: CASSPSGGPYNEQFF; DNA: TGTGCCAGCAGTCCATCAGGGGGCCCCTACAATGAGCAGTTCTTC
V: TRBV2; size: -; D: TRBD1; J: TRBJ2-3; CDR3: CASSEIGTGAQDTQYF; DNA: TGTGCCAGCAGTGAAATTGGGACAGGGGCCCAGGATACGCAGTATTTT
V: TRBV5-1; size: -; D: -; J: TRBJ2-3; CDR3: CASSLRLQKTLDTQYF; DNA: TGCGCCAGCAGCTTAAGGTTACAGAAAACGCTGGATACGCAGTATTTT
V: TRBV2; size: -; D: -; J: TRBJ1-1; CDR3: CASSQDSNTEAFF; DNA: TGTGCCAGCAGTCAGGACAGTAACACTGAAGCTTTCTTT
V: TRBV4-2; size: -; D: TRBD1; J: TRBJ2-5; CDR3: CASSQDRTGEETQYF; DNA: TGTGCCAGCAGCCAAGATCGTACAGGGGAAGAGACCCAGTACTTC
V: TRBV5-1; size: -; D: -; J: TRBJ2-1; CDR3: CASIGRGGRNEQFF; DNA: TGCGCCAGCATTGGAAGGGGGGGCCGAAATGAGCAGTTCTTC
V: TRBV5-1; size: -; D: TRBD1; J: TRBJ1-1; CDR3: CASSLERFGQGAVAEAFF; DNA: TGCGCCAGCAGCTTGGAAAGGTTCGGACAGGGGGCGGTCGCTGAAGCTTTCTTT